This T cell receptor beta chain was observed in a study of shared clonotypes between healthy human individuals. CD45RO-negative cells were positively selected for CCR7, leaving out terminally differentiated effector memory CD45RA+ cells. Data came from immunoSEQ multiplex PCR; TCRdb stores just in-frame clones and leaves some out. The data show about 590,000 clones, less than 97% seen once. The V gene lost 7 bases and the J gene lost 3 bases, with 16 bases spanning the gap. The CDR3 consists of 13 residues. Germline CDR1 is SQVTM and CDR2 is ANQGSEA. The chain couples TRBV29-1 to TRBJ2-7, with a tentative D call TRBD1 (6 bases). The source material was naive CD8+ T cells sorted from blood. This clonotype originated in a woman aged 25 to 39 in good health. CDR3 sequence: CSALDSLDYEQYF. In DNA, the CDR3 is TGCAGCGCCCTGGACAGTCTGGACTACGAGCAGTACTTC.